The source of this T cell receptor (beta chain) is a study of T cells in Graves' hyperthyroidism and ophthalmopathy. TCR beta CDR3 regions were amplified from RNA transcripts. Carried out on the TCR CDR3, a first-round RT-PCR used the HTBI primer set. From the multiplex PCR reads, TCRdb called clonotypes with MiXCR, one entry per CDR3 protein. The table lists about 600,000 distinct CDR3 sequences, approximately 15% of them singletons, with less than 9% in the top ten. This clonotype occurred many times. Trimming pared 2 bases from V and 2 bases from J, leaving 13 bases between. Germline V lookup: CDR1 DFQATT, CDR2 SNEGSKA (reference sequence). The CDR3 is 14 amino acids.

The chain has TRBV20-1 and TRBJ2-7, with a tentative D call TRBD2 (6 bases). The receptor was isolated from a woman under 30 with Graves' ophthalmopathy. The sequencing sample was made of blood. CDR3 in amino acids: CSARYGWGAYEQYF. CDR3 coding DNA: TGCAGTGCTAGATACGGCTGGGGGGCCTACGAGCAGTACTTC.